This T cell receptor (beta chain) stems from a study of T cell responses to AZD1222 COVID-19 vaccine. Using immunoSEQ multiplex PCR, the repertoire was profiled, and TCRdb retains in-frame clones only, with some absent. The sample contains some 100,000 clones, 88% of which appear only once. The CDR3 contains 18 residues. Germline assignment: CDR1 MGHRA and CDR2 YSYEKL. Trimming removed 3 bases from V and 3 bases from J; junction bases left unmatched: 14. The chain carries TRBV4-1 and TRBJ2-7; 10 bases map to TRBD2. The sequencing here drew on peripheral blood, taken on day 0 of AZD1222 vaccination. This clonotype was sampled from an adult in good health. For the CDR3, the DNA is TGCGCCAGCAGCCATATGCTAGCGGGAGCAAATAAACGCTACGAGCAGTACTTC. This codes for CASSHMLAGANKRYEQYF.